The present T cell receptor beta chain was sequenced within a study of technical replicates of blood from a handful of donors. Sequencing used immunoSEQ multiplex PCR; TCRdb keeps in-frame clones, though not all of them. The top ten hold approximately 0.22% of the sample, which has 85,000 to 100,000 clones, around 95% seen once. CDR3 length: 12 amino acids. The germline V gene has CDR1 MDHEN and CDR2 SYDVKM. V lost 3 bases and J 15 bases, leaving 15 bases between the germline ends. The receptor was isolated from a human donor in good health. The material sequenced was T cells isolated from PBMCs. The genes are TRBV28 and TRBJ1-5, with D unclear. In nucleotides, the CDR3 is TGTGCCAGCAGTTTTCGGTACAGTGGTAGGCATTTT. Protein sequence: CASSFRYSGRHF.